Below, 9 T cell receptor beta chains from the same sample are listed, as sequenced in a study of blood T cell repertoires in COVID-19. Data came from immunoSEQ multiplex PCR; TCRdb stores just in-frame clones and leaves some out. This table holds about 210,000 clones, approximately 90% found once. Material: peripheral blood. These receptors all come from a man under 40 with acute or convalescent COVID-19.

The chain couples TRBV6-1 to TRBJ1-6; 11 positions agree with TRBD1. The ends lost 4 bases at V and 6 bases at J; junction bases unmatched: 5. Per germline, CDR1 MNHNS and CDR2 SASEGT. This CDR3 is built from 16 residues. CDR3 region: CASSVPGTGGNSPLHF. Written as DNA, the CDR3 is TGTGCCAGCAGTGTACCCGGGACAGGGGGTAATTCACCCCTCCACTTT.

This clone was counted only a few times. This chain uses TRBV27 with TRBJ2-3, with 12 bases aligning to TRBD2. This CDR3 spans 16 amino acids. Trimming took 7 bases from V and 3 from J; bases not matched to a gene: 8. CDR1 and CDR2 from the germline V gene are MNHEY and SMNVEV (reference sequence). As DNA, the CDR3 is TGTGCCAGCACCTCCTCGACTAGCGGGAGAACAGATACGCAGTATTTT. It codes for CASTSSTSGRTDTQYF.

About this clone itself: The junction and the germline gene differ at one end; a read error may be behind it. The CDR3 DNA sequence: TGTGCCAGCAGATTAGGGGCAGCCAACTATGGCTACACCTTC. It specifies CASRLGAANYGYTF. The rearrangement uses TRBV7-9 and TRBJ1-2, with D possibly TRBD1 on 5 matching bases. Per the germline V gene, CDR1 is SEHNR and CDR2 is FQNEAQ (reference sequence). The CDR3 contains 14 residues.

The chain joins TRBV5-6 to TRBJ2-5; 12 nucleotides match TRBD2. V trimming: 2 bases; J trimming: 5 bases; junction bases outside the gene matches: 13. Germline values: CDR1 SGHDT, CDR2 YYEEEE. The CDR3 spans 18 residues. Here the CDR3 DNA reads TGTGCCAGCAGCTTCAAGCTAGCGGGAGGGCCCGGGGAGGAGACCCAGTACTTC. It is translated as CASSFKLAGGPGEETQYF.

The sample holds a few counts of this clone. The chain joins TRBV6-1 to TRBJ1-5; TRBD1 might be the D (6 bases). Germline-derived CDR1 and CDR2 are MNHNS and SASEGT. Trimming shortened V by 3 bases and J by 4 bases, and 10 bases separated the two germline ends. CDR3 length equals 14 residues. CDR3 nucleotides: TGTGCCAGCAGTGAGCGGACAGAGAATCAGCCCCAGCATTTT. Translated, it gives CASSERTENQPQHF.

The chain is built from TRBV7-2 and TRBJ2-2, with 12 bases matching TRBD1. With V trimmed by 1 base and J by 5 bases, 11 bases remained unmatched. The CDR3 contains 19 residues. CDR1 and CDR2 from the germline V gene are SGHTA and FQGNSA. CDR3 loop: CASSLEIPGTGGATGELFF. Here the CDR3 DNA reads TGTGCCAGCAGCTTAGAGATACCCGGGACAGGGGGCGCAACCGGGGAGCTGTTTTTT.

The rearrangement joins TRBV15 to TRBJ2-5; 10 nucleotides align to TRBD2. This CDR3 contains 15 residues. CDR1 and CDR2 from the germline V gene are LNHNV and YYDKDF (reference sequence). J was trimmed by 3 bases and V by 1 base; bases with no gene match: 2. The CDR3 spells CATSRGGLAKETQYF. The CDR3 DNA reads TGTGCCACCAGCAGAGGGGGACTAGCGAAAGAGACCCAGTACTTC.

The chain recombines TRBV27 with TRBJ1-6; maybe TRBD1 (6 bases). From germline, CDR1 is MNHEY and CDR2 SMNVEV (reference sequence). Trimming stripped 2 bases from V and 7 bases from J, with 27 bases between. This CDR3 has 20 residues. The CDR3, as DNA: TGTGCCAGCAGTTTAGGGAGCCGTACCGGGACAACTTACTTCAATTCACCCCTCCACTTT. It specifies CASSLGSRTGTTYFNSPLHF.

This chain links TRBV10-2 with TRBJ1-1, with TRBD1 as a possible D gene (6 bases). This CDR3 region has 13 residues. Per the germline V gene, CDR1 is WSHSY and CDR2 is SAAADI. V lost 6 bases and J 4 bases, leaving 12 bases between the germline ends. CDR3 nucleotides: TGCGCCAGCAGCAGGGGTTTAGGCACTGAAGCTTTCTTT. Translated: CASSRGLGTEAFF.